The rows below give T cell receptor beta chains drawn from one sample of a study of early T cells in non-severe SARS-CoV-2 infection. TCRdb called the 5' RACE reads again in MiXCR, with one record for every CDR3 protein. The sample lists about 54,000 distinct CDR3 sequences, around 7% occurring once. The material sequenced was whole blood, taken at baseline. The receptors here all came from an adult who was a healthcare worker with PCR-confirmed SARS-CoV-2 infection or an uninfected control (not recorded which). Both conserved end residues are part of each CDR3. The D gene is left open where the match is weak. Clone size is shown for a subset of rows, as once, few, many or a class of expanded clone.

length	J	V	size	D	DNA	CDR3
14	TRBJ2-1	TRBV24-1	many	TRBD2	TGTGCCACCAGTGATTTAGGGCTAGCGGAAGAGCAGTTCTTC	CATSDLGLAEEQFF
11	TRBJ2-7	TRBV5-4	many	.	TGTGCCAGCAGAGGGGGGAGCGAGCAGTACTTC	CASRGGSEQYF
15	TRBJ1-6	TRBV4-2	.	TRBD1	TGTGCCAGCAGCCAAGAGGACAGGGATAATTCACCCCTCCACTTT	CASSQEDRDNSPLHF
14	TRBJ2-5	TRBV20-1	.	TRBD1	TGCAGTGCCACTCGGGACAGGGCTCAAGAGACCCAGTACTTC	CSATRDRAQETQYF
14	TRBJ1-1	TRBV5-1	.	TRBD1	TGCGCCAGCAGCTGGACAGGTACTTTCACTGAAGCTTTCTTT	CASSWTGTFTEAFF
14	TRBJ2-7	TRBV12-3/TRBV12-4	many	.	TGTGCCAGCAGTTTAGTGCATGTAACCTACGAGCAGTACTTC	CASSLVHVTYEQYF
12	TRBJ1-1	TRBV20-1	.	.	TGCAGTGCTAGAGTAGGGTCCACTGAAGCTTTCTTT	CSARVGSTEAFF
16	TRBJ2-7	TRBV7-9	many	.	TGTGCCGCAGAGTCCTCTTTAGGGGTGCCACGCTACGAGCAGTACTTC	CAAESSLGVPRYEQYF
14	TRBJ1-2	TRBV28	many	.	TGTGCCAGCAGGATGTCCTTAAGCCACTATGGCTACACCTTC	CASRMSLSHYGYTF
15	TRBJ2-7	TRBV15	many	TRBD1	TGTGCCACCAGCAGCGCCGGGACAGGGGTCTTGAAGCAGTACTTC	CATSSAGTGVLKQYF
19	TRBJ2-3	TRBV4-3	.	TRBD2	TGCGCCAGCAGCCAAGATGGACGAGCGGGGGAGGACAGCACAGATACGCAGTATTTT	CASSQDGRAGEDSTDTQYF
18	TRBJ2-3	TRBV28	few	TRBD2	TGTGCCAGCAGTTTCGGGCCGTCGATAGCGGGAAAGGAAGATACGCAGTATTTT	CASSFGPSIAGKEDTQYF
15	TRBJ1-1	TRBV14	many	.	TGTGCCAGCAGCCAACTTCCCAAGGAAGGTAGGGAAGCTTTCTTT	CASSQLPKEGREAFF
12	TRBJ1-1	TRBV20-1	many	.	TGCAGTGCTAGACGACAGAACACTGAAGCTTTCTTT	CSARRQNTEAFF
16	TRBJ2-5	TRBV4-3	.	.	TGCGCCAGCAGCCAAAAGGGACTCGCACGTTCGGAGACCCAGTACTTC	CASSQKGLARSETQYF
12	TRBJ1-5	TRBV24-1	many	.	TGTGCCACCAATCCGGGCGATCAGCCCCAGCATTTT	CATNPGDQPQHF
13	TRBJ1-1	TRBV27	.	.	TGTGCCAGCAGTTTCTGGGGTAACACTGAAGCTTTCTTT	CASSFWGNTEAFF
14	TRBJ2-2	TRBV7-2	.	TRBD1	TGTGCCAGCAGGCGACAGGGAAACACCGGGGAGCTGTTTTTT	CASRRQGNTGELFF
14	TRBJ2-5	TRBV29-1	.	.	TGCAGCGTACGCCGGGACACGTACCAAGAGACCCAGTACTTC	CSVRRDTYQETQYF
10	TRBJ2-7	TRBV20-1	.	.	TGCAGTGCCCGTCCATACGAGCAGTACTTC	CSARPYEQYF
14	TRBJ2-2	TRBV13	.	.	TGTGCCAGCACCACCGGGACACTCACCGGGGAGCTGTTTTTT	CASTTGTLTGELFF
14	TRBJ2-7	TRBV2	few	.	TGTGCCAGCAGTTTTGGAGGCCAGGGGAGCGAGCAGTACTTC	CASSFGGQGSEQYF